A single sample gave rise to the 4 T cell receptor beta chains below, sequenced in a study of T cell repertoires in cytomegalovirus infection. What these receptors recognize is not known. TCRdb passed the reads through MiXCR, listing each CDR3 protein once. The table shows about 570,000 distinct CDR3 sequences, with approximately 40% occurring only once. The material was cultured PBMCs, obtained from culture after CMV antigen stimulation. These receptors came from a human donor in good health (CMV status not recorded). Some clones in this sample may be carry-over from other donors' samples.

The chain links TRBV7-8 to TRBJ2-7; D not certain. V was pared by 5 bases and J by 1 base, with 15 bases between. The CDR3 has 15 residues. Germline V gives CDR1 SGHVS, CDR2 FQNEAQ. For the CDR3, the DNA is TGTGCCAGCAGCGTAGACGGAAACCCGTCCTACGAGCAGTACTTC. It codes for CASSVDGNPSYEQYF.

This clonotype was picked up a small number of times. The rearrangement uses TRBV11-2 and TRBJ2-5; D ambiguous. CDR1 SGHAT and CDR2 FQNNGV come from the germline V gene. The germline V and J ends were trimmed by 1 base and 0 bases, with 6 bases remaining between them. The CDR3 covers 14 residues. CDR3 coding DNA: TGTGCCAGCAGCTTAGGCGTCCACCAAGAGACCCAGTACTTC. Protein sequence: CASSLGVHQETQYF.

This chain joins TRBV5-6 and TRBJ2-2; 7 positions agree with TRBD2. Trimming cost V 3 bases and J 6 bases; bases outside gene matches: 8. The CDR3 covers 15 residues. CDR1 is SGHDT and CDR2 is YYEEEE in the germline V gene. The CDR3 protein is CASSSGGGSPGELFF. The CDR3 region has the DNA TGTGCCAGCAGCTCTGGTGGCGGGAGTCCCGGGGAGCTGTTTTTT.

This chain joins TRBV20-1 and TRBJ2-2; D could derive from TRBD1 or TRBD2 (6 bases each). Per the germline V gene, CDR1 is DFQATT and CDR2 is SNEGSKA (reference sequence). CDR3 length: 14 amino acids. The V end lost 2 bases, the J end lost 6 bases, and 13 bases lay between the germline ends. In nucleotides, the CDR3 is TGCAGTGCTAGACACATGAGGGGGGCCGGGGAGCTGTTTTTT. Translation gives CSARHMRGAGELFF.